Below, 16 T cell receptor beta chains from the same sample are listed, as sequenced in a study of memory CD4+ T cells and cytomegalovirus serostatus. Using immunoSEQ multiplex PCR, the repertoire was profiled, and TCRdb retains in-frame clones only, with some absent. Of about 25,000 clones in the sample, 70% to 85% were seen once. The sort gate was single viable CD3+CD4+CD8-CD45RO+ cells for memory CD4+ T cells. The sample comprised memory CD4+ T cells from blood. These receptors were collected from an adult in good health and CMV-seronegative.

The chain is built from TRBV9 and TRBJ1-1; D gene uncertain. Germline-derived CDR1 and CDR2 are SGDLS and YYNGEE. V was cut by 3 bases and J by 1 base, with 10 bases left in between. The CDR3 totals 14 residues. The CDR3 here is CASSGTNTNTEAFF. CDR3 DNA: TGTGCCAGCAGCGGGACTAACACGAACACTGAAGCTTTCTTT.

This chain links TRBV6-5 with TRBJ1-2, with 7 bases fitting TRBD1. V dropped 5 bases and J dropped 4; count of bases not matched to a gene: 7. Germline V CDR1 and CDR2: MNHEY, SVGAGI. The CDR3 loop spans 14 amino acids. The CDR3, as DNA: TGTGCCAGCAGTAGGGACAGCCTCGCCTATGGCTACACCTTC. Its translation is CASSRDSLAYGYTF.

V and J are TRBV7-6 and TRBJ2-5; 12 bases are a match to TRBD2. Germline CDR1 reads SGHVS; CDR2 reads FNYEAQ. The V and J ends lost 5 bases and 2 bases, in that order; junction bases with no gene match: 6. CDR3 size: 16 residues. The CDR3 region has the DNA TGTGCCAGCAGCGGGACTAGCGGGTACGGACAAGAGACCCAGTACTTC. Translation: CASSGTSGYGQETQYF.

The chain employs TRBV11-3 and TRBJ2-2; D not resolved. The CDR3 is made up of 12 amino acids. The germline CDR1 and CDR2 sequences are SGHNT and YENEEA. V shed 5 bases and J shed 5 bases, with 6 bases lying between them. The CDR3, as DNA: TGTGCCAGCAGCCCACAAACCGGGGAGCTGTTTTTT. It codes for CASSPQTGELFF.

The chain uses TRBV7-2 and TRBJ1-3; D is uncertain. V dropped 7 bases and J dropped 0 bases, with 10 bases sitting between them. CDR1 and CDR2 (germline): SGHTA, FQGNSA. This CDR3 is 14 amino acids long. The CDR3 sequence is CASTTTSSGNTIYF. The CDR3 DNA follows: TGTGCCAGCACAACCACGAGCTCTGGAAACACCATATATTTT.

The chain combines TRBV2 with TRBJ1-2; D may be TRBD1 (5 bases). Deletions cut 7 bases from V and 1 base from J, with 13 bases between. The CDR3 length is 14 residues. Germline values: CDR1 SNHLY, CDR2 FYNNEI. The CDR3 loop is CASTRQTLNYGYTF. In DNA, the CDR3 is TGTGCCAGCACACGACAGACACTTAACTATGGCTACACCTTC.

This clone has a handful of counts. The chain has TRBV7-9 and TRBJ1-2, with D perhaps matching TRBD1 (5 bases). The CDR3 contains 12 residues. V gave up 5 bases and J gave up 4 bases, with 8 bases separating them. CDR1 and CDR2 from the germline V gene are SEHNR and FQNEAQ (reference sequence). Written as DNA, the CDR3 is TGTGCCAGCAGCCCGGACATCTATGGCTACACCTTC. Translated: CASSPDIYGYTF.

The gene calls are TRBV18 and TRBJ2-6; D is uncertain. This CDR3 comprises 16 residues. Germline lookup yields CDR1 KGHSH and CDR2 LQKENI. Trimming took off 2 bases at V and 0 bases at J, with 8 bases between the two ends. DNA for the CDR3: TGTGCCAGCTCACCATTGGCAGCCTCTGGGGCCAACGTCCTGACTTTC. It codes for CASSPLAASGANVLTF.

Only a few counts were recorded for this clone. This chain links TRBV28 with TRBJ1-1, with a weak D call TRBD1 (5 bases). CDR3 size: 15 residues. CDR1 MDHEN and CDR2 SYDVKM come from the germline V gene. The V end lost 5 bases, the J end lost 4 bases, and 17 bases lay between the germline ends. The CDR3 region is CASSPSQGLITEAFF. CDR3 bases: TGTGCCAGCAGTCCATCCCAGGGTTTGATCACTGAAGCTTTCTTT. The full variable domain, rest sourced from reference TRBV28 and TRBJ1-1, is DVKVTQSSRYLVKRTGEKVFLECVQDMDHENMFWYRQDPGLGLRLIYFSYDVKMKEKGDIPEGYSVSREKKERFSLILESASTNQTSMYLCASSPSQGLITEAFFGQGTRLTVV.

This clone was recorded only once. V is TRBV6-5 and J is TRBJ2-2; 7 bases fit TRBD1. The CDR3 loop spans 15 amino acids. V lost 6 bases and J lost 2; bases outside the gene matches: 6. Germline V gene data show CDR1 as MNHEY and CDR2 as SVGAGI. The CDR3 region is CASRQQGRNTGELFF. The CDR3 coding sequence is TGTGCCAGCAGGCAACAGGGGCGAAACACCGGGGAGCTGTTTTTT.

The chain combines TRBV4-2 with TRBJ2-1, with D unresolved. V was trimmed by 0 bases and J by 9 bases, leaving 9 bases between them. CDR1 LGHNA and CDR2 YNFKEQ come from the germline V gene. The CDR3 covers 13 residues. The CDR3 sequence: CASSQEELGEQFF. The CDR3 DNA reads TGTGCCAGCAGCCAAGAGGAGCTTGGTGAGCAGTTCTTC.

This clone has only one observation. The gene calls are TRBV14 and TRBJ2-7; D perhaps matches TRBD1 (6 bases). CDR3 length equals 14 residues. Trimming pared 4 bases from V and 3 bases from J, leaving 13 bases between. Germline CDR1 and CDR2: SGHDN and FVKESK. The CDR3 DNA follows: TGTGCCAGCAGCCCGGTAGACAGGCTCTACGAGCAGTACTTC. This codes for CASSPVDRLYEQYF.

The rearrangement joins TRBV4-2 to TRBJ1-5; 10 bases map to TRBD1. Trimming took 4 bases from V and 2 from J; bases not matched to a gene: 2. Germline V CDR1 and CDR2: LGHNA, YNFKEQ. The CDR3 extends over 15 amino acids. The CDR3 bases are TGTGCCAGCAGCCCGACAGGGGGCCGCAATCAGCCCCAGCATTTT. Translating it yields CASSPTGGRNQPQHF.

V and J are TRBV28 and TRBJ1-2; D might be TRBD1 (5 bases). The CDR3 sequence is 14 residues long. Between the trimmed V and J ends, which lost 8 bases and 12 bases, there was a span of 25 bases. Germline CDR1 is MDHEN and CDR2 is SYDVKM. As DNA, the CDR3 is TGTGCCAGCTCAGCCATAAACACCCCGGCAGGGAACACCTTC. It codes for CASSAINTPAGNTF.

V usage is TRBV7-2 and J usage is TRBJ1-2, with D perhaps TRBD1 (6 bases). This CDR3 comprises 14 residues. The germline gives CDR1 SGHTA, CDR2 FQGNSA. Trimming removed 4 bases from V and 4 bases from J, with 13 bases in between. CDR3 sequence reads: CASSSGQTFYGYTF. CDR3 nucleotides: TGTGCCAGCAGCTCCGGACAGACTTTCTATGGCTACACCTTC.

The CDR3 coding sequence is TGTGCCAGCAGCTTGGTGCCAGGGGATGAGCAGTTCTTC. Its translation is CASSLVPGDEQFF. The chain carries TRBV5-4 and TRBJ2-1; weak D call: TRBD1 (6 bases). The CDR3 sequence is 13 residues long. Deletions cut 0 bases from V and 8 bases from J, with 9 bases between. Per germline, CDR1 SGHNT and CDR2 YYREEE (reference sequence).